This T cell receptor (beta chain) came from a study of OX40 agonist ivuxolimab in advanced cancers. Overall study results and limits: Antigens targeted by the expanded peripheral T cells were not determined.

This clone was seen a handful of times. Its antigen is not identified. Germline CDR1 DFQATT, CDR2 SNEGSKA (reference sequence). V was clipped by 5 bases and J by 7 bases, with 9 bases between them. This CDR3 has 11 amino acids. Only in-frame clones appear in the TCRdb table, and some are missing; sequencing was by immunoSEQ multiplex PCR. The table includes approximately 37,000 clones, about 83% detected once. This TCR came from an adult with an advanced solid tumor such as melanoma, head and neck, liver or kidney cancer. This chain connects TRBV20-1 to TRBJ2-1; D may be TRBD2 (6 bases). Here the sequenced sample was CD4+ or CD8+ T cells sorted from blood, taken in a trial of the OX40 agonist ivuxolimab. CDR3 in DNA: TGCAGTGCTGGGGGGAAAAATGAGCAGTTCTTC. It is translated as CSAGGKNEQFF.